These 21 T cell receptor beta chains share one sample of origin, sequenced in a study of T-cell reconstitution after alpha-beta-depleted transplantation in children. During its preparation, the TCRbeta library received unique molecular identifiers. TCRdb re-called the PCR reads with MiXCR, one entry per CDR3 protein. The table has some 200,000 distinct CDR3 sequences, around 8.4% seen once. The sample consisted of PBMCs, mostly from graft donor cells, taken 360 days after TCRalphabeta/CD19-depleted stem cell transplant. The receptor source for this set is a male patient aged 2 to 9 who had a stem cell transplant for acute myeloid leukemia, so the T cells may come from the graft donor.

This chain uses TRBV12-3 or TRBV12-4 with TRBJ1-5; D is unresolved. V lost 4 bases and J 4 bases, leaving 14 bases between the germline ends. The CDR3 extends over 15 amino acids. CDR3 in DNA: TGTGCCAGCAGTTCGACGATGGACCGAAATCAGCCCCAGCATTTT. Translated, it gives CASSSTMDRNQPQHF.

This clonotype was recorded a few times. The chain uses TRBV5-1 and TRBJ2-1, with D perhaps being TRBD1 or TRBD2 (5 bases each). There are 14 residues in the CDR3. Germline-derived CDR1 and CDR2 are SGHRS and YFSETQ. Trimming stripped 4 bases from V and 6 bases from J, with 14 bases between. CDR3 bases: TGCGCCAGCAGCCCCAAGGGACCACCCAATGAGCAGTTCTTC. Translating gives CASSPKGPPNEQFF.

This clonotype was counted many times. This chain uses TRBV6-1 with TRBJ2-7; 8 bases fit TRBD1. The CDR3 length is 13 residues. J was trimmed by 2 bases and V by 5 bases; bases with no gene match: 2. CDR1 and CDR2 (germline): MNHNS, SASEGT. The CDR3 protein is CASSLDRAYEQYF. The CDR3 DNA reads TGTGCCAGCAGTCTGGACAGGGCCTACGAGCAGTACTTC.

V usage is TRBV4-2 and J usage is TRBJ1-1; D is uncertain. V was shortened by 1 base and J by 0 bases, with 6 bases between the two germline ends. The CDR3 spans 14 residues. The germline CDR1 and CDR2 sequences are LGHNA and YNFKEQ. The CDR3: CASSQAGLNTEAFF. CDR3 in DNA: TGTGCCAGCAGCCAAGCTGGGTTGAACACTGAAGCTTTCTTT.

This clonotype was detected ten times or more. The chain couples TRBV7-9 to TRBJ1-6; 8 nucleotides line up with TRBD1. CDR1 and CDR2 (germline): SEHNR, FQNEAQ (reference sequence). Trimming at V came to 5 bases and at J to 13 bases, leaving 10 bases not matched to a gene. The CDR3 is 14 amino acids. In nucleotides, the CDR3 is TGTGCCAGCAGCAGAGGACAGGGTCTAGGGCCCCTCCACTTT. The encoded protein is CASSRGQGLGPLHF.

This clonotype was counted at least ten times. This chain uses TRBV4-3 with TRBJ2-7, with TRBD2 as a possible D gene (6 bases). Germline CDR1 and CDR2: LGHNA and YSLEER. The CDR3 loop spans 14 amino acids. V lost 0 bases and J lost 6, with 12 bases in between. The CDR3 spells CASSQDSGGTEQYF. For the CDR3, the DNA is TGCGCCAGCAGCCAAGATTCTGGAGGGACCGAGCAGTACTTC.

This chain joins TRBV29-1 and TRBJ2-5; 14 nucleotides line up with TRBD2. The germline CDR1 and CDR2 sequences are SQVTM and ANQGSEA. The trim removed 4 bases at V and 5 bases at J, leaving 9 bases unmatched. This CDR3 region has 16 residues. The DNA of the CDR3 is TGCAGCGTTGCCCCGACTAGCGGGAGGGCCGGGGAGACCCAGTACTTC. Encoded protein: CSVAPTSGRAGETQYF. The full variable domain, rest sourced from reference TRBV29-1 and TRBJ2-5, is SAVISQKPSRDICQRGTSLTIQCQVDSQVTMMFWYRQQPGQSLTLIATANQGSEATYESGFVIDKFPISRPNLTFSTLTVSNMSPEDSSIYLCSVAPTSGRAGETQYFGPGTRLLVL.

This clonotype was seen repeatedly, ten times or more. The chain has TRBV20-1 and TRBJ2-1; perhaps TRBD1 as D (6 bases). The V end lost 3 bases, the J end lost 9 bases, and 12 bases lay between the germline ends. Germline loops: CDR1 DFQATT, CDR2 SNEGSKA (reference sequence). The CDR3 runs 12 residues. In DNA, the CDR3 is TGCAGTGCTAGGCTAGAAGGGGGTGAGCAGTTCTTC. Its protein is CSARLEGGEQFF.

This sequence joins TRBV20-1 and TRBJ2-3; D not resolved. V lost 8 bases to trimming and J lost 0 bases, with 15 bases between them. Germline CDR1 and CDR2: DFQATT and SNEGSKA (reference sequence). The CDR3 length is 14 residues. The CDR3 nucleotides read TGCAGTACCCCCCGGGCAACTAGCACAGATACGCAGTATTTT. It specifies CSTPRATSTDTQYF.

This clonotype was counted only a few times. V and J are TRBV18 and TRBJ2-5; D call uncertain. Trimming shortened V by 6 bases and J by 2 bases, and 25 bases separated the two germline ends. The germline CDR1 and CDR2 sequences are KGHSH and LQKENI. The CDR3 sequence is 18 residues long. In DNA form, the CDR3 reads TGTGCCAGCTCGTCCTTTAGGGCGCCTATCCCCTCACAAGAGACCCAGTACTTC. This sequence encodes CASSSFRAPIPSQETQYF.

CDR3 nucleotide sequence: TGTGCCAGCAGCTTAGGGATTGGGGAGTTCTTC. Translation gives CASSLGIGEFF. V usage is TRBV7-2 and J usage is TRBJ2-1; D not certain. CDR3 length equals 11 residues. Trimming stripped 1 base from V and 14 bases from J, with 9 bases between. Germline CDR1 SGHTA, CDR2 FQGNSA.

This clonotype was recorded at least ten times. The rearrangement joins TRBV12-3 or TRBV12-4 to TRBJ2-5; D uncertain. Trimming stripped 1 base from V and 5 bases from J, with 8 bases between. The CDR3 runs 13 residues. The CDR3 is CASSLGPYETQYF. CDR3 nucleotides: TGTGCCAGCAGTTTAGGCCCCTATGAGACCCAGTACTTC.

This clonotype was picked up a small number of times. The genes are TRBV20-1 and TRBJ2-1, with D perhaps TRBD2 (6 bases). Trimming took off 0 bases at V and 4 bases at J, with 13 bases between the two ends. This CDR3 has 15 residues. Germline lookup yields CDR1 DFQATT and CDR2 SNEGSKA (reference sequence). The CDR3 here is CSARDKATRYNEQFF. CDR3 nucleotides: TGCAGTGCTAGAGATAAGGCGACTAGGTACAATGAGCAGTTCTTC.

This clonotype showed up just a few times. The chain carries TRBV18 and TRBJ2-1; D may be TRBD2 (5 bases). Germline assignment: CDR1 KGHSH and CDR2 LQKENI. V dropped 3 bases and J dropped 3 bases, with 6 bases sitting between them. The CDR3 sequence is 13 residues long. In DNA form, the CDR3 reads TGTGCCAGCTCACCCGACTACTACAATGAGCAGTTCTTC. Amino acid sequence: CASSPDYYNEQFF. The variable domain in full, completed from reference TRBV18 and TRBJ2-1, reads NAGVMQNPRHLVRRRGQEARLRCSPMKGHSHVYWYRQLPEEGLKFMVYLQKENIIDESGMPKERFSAEFPKEGPSILRIQQVVRGDSAAYFCASSPDYYNEQFFGPGTRLTVL.

This clonotype was observed at least ten times. The rearrangement uses TRBV6-5 and TRBJ2-1, with 7 bases lining up with TRBD2. The CDR3 consists of 9 residues. Looked up from germline, CDR1 is MNHEY and CDR2 is SVGAGI. Trimming at V came to 8 bases and at J to 15 bases, leaving 4 bases not matched to a gene. The CDR3 DNA reads TGTGCCAGCGGGGACTACCCGTTCTTC. Its protein product is CASGDYPFF.

This clonotype has ten or more counts. The gene calls are TRBV3-1 and TRBJ2-5; the match to TRBD2 covers 8 bases. Germline CDR1 LGHDT, CDR2 YNNKEL (reference sequence). J lost 4 bases, V lost 3 bases, and 4 bases had no gene match. The CDR3 contains 14 residues. Here the CDR3 DNA reads TGTGCCAGCAGCCATAGCGCGGGAGGAGAGACCCAGTACTTC. Translated: CASSHSAGGETQYF.

In this sample, this clonotype turned up a few times. The chain couples TRBV12-5 to TRBJ2-1; no firm D call. CDR3 size: 16 residues. CDR1 LGHNT and CDR2 FRNRAP come from the germline V gene. Between the trimmed V and J ends, which lost 0 bases and 0 bases, there was a span of 9 bases. CDR3: CASGLVEALSYNEQFF. Written as DNA, the CDR3 is TGTGCTAGTGGTTTGGTAGAAGCCCTCTCCTACAATGAGCAGTTCTTC.

CDR3 sequence: CASSPKRGVYNEQFF. The CDR3 DNA is TGTGCCAGCAGCCCCAAGCGGGGGGTCTACAATGAGCAGTTCTTC. The genes are TRBV7-8 and TRBJ2-1, with TRBD2 matching 9 bases. The CDR3 is made up of 15 amino acids. Per germline, CDR1 SGHVS and CDR2 FQNEAQ. V lost 5 bases and J lost 3; bases outside the gene matches: 5.

The V gene is TRBV6-4, the J gene TRBJ1-1, with a tentative D call TRBD1 (5 bases). Germline values: CDR1 MRHNA, CDR2 SNTAGT. V was shortened by 10 bases and J by 7 bases, with 22 bases between the two germline ends. This CDR3 is 14 amino acids long. In DNA, the CDR3 is TGTGCCATCCCCTCGTCTACGTGGGGCGTTGAAGCTTTCTTT. Amino acid sequence: CAIPSSTWGVEAFF.

This clonotype came up a few times. The V gene is TRBV3-1, the J gene TRBJ2-5; D may correspond to TRBD1 or TRBD2 (6 bases each). The V gene lost 4 bases and the J gene lost 4 bases, with 16 bases spanning the gap. The CDR3 totals 15 residues. Germline CDR1 LGHDT, CDR2 YNNKEL (reference sequence). The CDR3 nucleotides are TGTGCCAGCAGCCCCTCGAAGGGGGGTCGAGAGACCCAGTACTTC. The encoded protein is CASSPSKGGRETQYF.

This clonotype was counted ten times or more. The chain carries TRBV6-2 or TRBV6-3 and TRBJ1-1, with TRBD1 matching 7 bases. The CDR3 has 17 residues. Germline CDR1 reads MNHEY; CDR2 reads SVGEGT. With V trimmed by 2 bases and J by 3 bases, 12 bases remained unmatched. The CDR3 DNA sequence: TGTGCCAGCAGTTACGGGAGGGGGCGCGGAGAGTACACTGAAGCTTTCTTT. This translates into CASSYGRGRGEYTEAFF.